This entry lists 11 T cell receptor beta chains sequenced from one sample in a study of T cell changes during pregnancy in multiple sclerosis. Repertoires were generated with immunoSEQ multiplex PCR, while TCRdb's copy carries only in-frame clones and drops some. The repertoire holds 30,000 to 35,000 clones, with roughly 90% as singletons. Sequencing used CD8+ T cells from peripheral blood mononuclear cells, obtained after pregnancy. These receptors were obtained from a female donor with multiple sclerosis, enrolled in a pregnancy study.

The chain recombines TRBV7-6 with TRBJ1-1; maybe TRBD1 (6 bases). This CDR3 is built from 13 residues. With 5 bases removed from V and 4 bases from J, the gap between germline ends came to 11 bases. Germline V gene sequence: CDR1 SGHVS, CDR2 FNYEAQ. As DNA, the CDR3 is TGTGCCAGCAGCCCAGGACAGCCCACTGAAGCTTTCTTT. Protein product: CASSPGQPTEAFF.

About this clone: One end of the junction fails to match germline, which may point to a read error. V is TRBV30 and J is TRBJ1-3, with 7 bases fitting TRBD1. Germline V gives CDR1 GTSNPN, CDR2 SVGIG (reference sequence). The CDR3 is 14 amino acids. In DNA, the CDR3 is TGTACCTGGAGTGTAACAGGGGCTGGAAACACCATATATTTT. This gives the protein CTWSVTGAGNTIYF.

The genes are TRBV27 and TRBJ2-3; possible D gene TRBD1, 5 bases. The germline CDR1 and CDR2 sequences are MNHEY and SMNVEV (reference sequence). Trimming removed 1 base at V and 4 bases at J, with 15 bases between. The CDR3 covers 16 residues. The CDR3 DNA reads TGTGCCAGCAGTTTATGGCGCAGGGTTATGCCAGATACGCAGTATTTT. Translated, it gives CASSLWRRVMPDTQYF.

The V call is TRBV23-1, the J call TRBJ2-1; no clear D gene. TRBV23-1 is an open reading frame whose function is uncertain. The CDR3 runs to 12 residues. Trimming pared 6 bases from V and 4 bases from J, leaving 7 bases between. CDR3 loop: CASSRFYNEQFF. The CDR3 bases are TGCGCCAGCAGCCGTTTTTACAATGAGCAGTTCTTC.

This rearrangement joins TRBV7-9 to TRBJ2-7, with 9 bases identical to TRBD1. There are 14 residues in the CDR3. The J segment lost 7 bases and the V segment lost 5 bases, leaving 9 bases of the junction unmatched. From germline, CDR1 is SEHNR and CDR2 FQNEAQ (reference sequence). The CDR3 DNA follows: TGTGCCAGCAGCAAACAGGGGGCATGGGGAGAGCAGTACTTC. It codes for CASSKQGAWGEQYF.

The CDR3 here is CASSWGQEQETQYF. DNA of the CDR3: TGCGCCAGCAGCTGGGGACAGGAACAAGAGACCCAGTACTTC. The rearrangement uses TRBV5-1 and TRBJ2-5, with TRBD1 matching 8 bases. CDR3 size: 14 residues. The junction had 3 bases not matched to a gene; V was cut back by 3 bases and J by 2 bases. Germline values: CDR1 SGHRS, CDR2 YFSETQ.

The chain links TRBV30 to TRBJ1-1, with TRBD1 matching 9 bases. Unmatched junction bases numbered 10, after V lost 2 bases and J lost 0 bases. The CDR3 runs 17 residues. Germline V gene sequence: CDR1 GTSNPN, CDR2 SVGIG (reference sequence). The CDR3 DNA sequence: TGTGCCTGGAGTAAAAACAGGGGGCGAGACCTGAACACTGAAGCTTTCTTT. Its protein is CAWSKNRGRDLNTEAFF.

V usage is TRBV19 and J usage is TRBJ2-7, with D possibly TRBD2 on 7 matching bases. The CDR3 runs to 12 residues. V lost 3 bases and J lost 5, with 8 bases in between. The germline gives CDR1 LNHDA, CDR2 SQIVND (reference sequence). In DNA, the CDR3 is TGTGCCAGTAGTATGGGGGGGCACGAGCAGTACTTC. This codes for CASSMGGHEQYF.

The gene calls are TRBV30 and TRBJ1-1; D is undetermined. Germline V gene data show CDR1 as GTSNPN and CDR2 as SVGIG (reference sequence). The CDR3 totals 13 residues. Trimming left V 2 bases short and J 0 bases short, with 7 bases between. CDR3 coding DNA: TGTGCCTGGAGTCGAGGGTTGAACACTGAAGCTTTCTTT. Protein sequence: CAWSRGLNTEAFF.

The chain has TRBV5-6 and TRBJ2-4; D uncertain. Trimming pared 1 base from V and 3 bases from J, leaving 8 bases between. Germline V gives CDR1 SGHDT, CDR2 YYEEEE. The CDR3 loop spans 14 amino acids. The CDR3 DNA reads TGTGCCAGCAGCTTGAACAGCCTCAAAAACATTCAGTACTTC. This translates into CASSLNSLKNIQYF.

The V call is TRBV2, the J call TRBJ1-2; possibly TRBD1 for D (6 bases). The CDR3 length is 16 residues. CDR1 and CDR2 (germline): SNHLY, FYNNEI. Trimming removed 1 base at V and 3 bases at J, with 15 bases between. CDR3 DNA sequence: TGTGCCAGCAGTGAAGGAAGCGGGGGGCTAGACTATGGCTACACCTTC. Its protein is CASSEGSGGLDYGYTF.